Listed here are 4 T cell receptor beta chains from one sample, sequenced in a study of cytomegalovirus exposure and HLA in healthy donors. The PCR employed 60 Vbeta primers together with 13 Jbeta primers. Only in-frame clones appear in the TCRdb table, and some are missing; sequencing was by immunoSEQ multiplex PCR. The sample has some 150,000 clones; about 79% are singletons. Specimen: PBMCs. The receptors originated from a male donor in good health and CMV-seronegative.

The CDR3 protein is CASSLPWADTQYF. In nucleotides, the CDR3 is TGCGCCAGCAGCTTACCCTGGGCCGATACGCAGTATTTT. The V gene is TRBV5-1, the J gene TRBJ2-3; D call uncertain. The CDR3 loop spans 13 amino acids. Germline V CDR1 and CDR2: SGHRS, YFSETQ. Deletions cut 2 bases from V and 6 bases from J, with 10 bases between. The full variable domain, its missing parts supplied by reference TRBV5-1 and TRBJ2-3, is KAGVTQTPRYLIKTRGQQVTLSCSPISGHRSVSWYQQTPGQGLQFLFEYFSETQRNKGNFPGRFSGRQFSNSRSEMNVSTLELGDSALYLCASSLPWADTQYFGPGTRLTVL.

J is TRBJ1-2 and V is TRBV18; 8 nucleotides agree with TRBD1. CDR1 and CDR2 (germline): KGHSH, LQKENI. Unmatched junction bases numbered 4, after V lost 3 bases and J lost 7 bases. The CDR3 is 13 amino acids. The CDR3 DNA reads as TGTGCCAGCTCACCGACAGGGGCGGGTGGCTACACCTTC. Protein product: CASSPTGAGGYTF.

The CDR3 region is CASSTGQGYGYTF. In DNA form, the CDR3 reads TGTGCCAGTAGTACGGGACAGGGTTATGGCTACACCTTC. The rearrangement uses TRBV19 and TRBJ1-2; 9 bases fit TRBD1. V trimming: 4 bases; J trimming: 5 bases; junction bases outside the gene matches: 2. CDR1 is LNHDA, CDR2 SQIVND, per germline (reference sequence). The CDR3 is 13 amino acids.

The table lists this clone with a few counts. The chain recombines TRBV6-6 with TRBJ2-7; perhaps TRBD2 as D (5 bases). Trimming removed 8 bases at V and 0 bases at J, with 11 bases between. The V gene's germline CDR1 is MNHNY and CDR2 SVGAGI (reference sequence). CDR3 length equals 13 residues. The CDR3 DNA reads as TGTGCCAGCCTATCGGGGTCCTCCTACGAGCAGTACTTC. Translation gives CASLSGSSYEQYF.